This T cell receptor beta chain is drawn from a study of early T cells in non-severe SARS-CoV-2 infection. The table lists this clonotype with a few counts. Its antigen is as yet unknown. Unique molecular identifiers tagged individual cDNA molecules. TCRdb passed the 5' RACE reads through MiXCR, listing each CDR3 protein once. This sample yields around 57,000 distinct CDR3 sequences, of which just over 8% are seen a single time; 9.4% belongs to the top ten. This CDR3 is 17 amino acids long. Germline CDR1 and CDR2: MDHEN and SYDVKM. The J segment lost 2 bases and the V segment lost 5 bases, leaving 15 bases of the junction unmatched. Points from the study as a whole: Anti-spike CD8 specificities were favored by VDJdb matching, whose results missed private and CD4 specificities.

The sample consisted of whole blood. The receptor's source is an adult who was a healthcare worker with PCR-confirmed SARS-CoV-2 infection or an uninfected control (not recorded which). This chain uses TRBV28 with TRBJ2-7; 7 bases align to TRBD1. CDR3 nucleotides: TGTGCCAGCAGTACCGACCGACAGGGAATAACCCCCTACGAGCAGTACTTC. Translating it yields CASSTDRQGITPYEQYF.